This entry lists 9 T cell receptor beta chains sequenced from one sample in a study of regulatory dendritic cells for organ transplantation (dated by TCRdb to about 2017). Library preparation employed the immunoSEQ multiplex PCR assay. The source is immuneACCESS, and TCRdb retained only in-frame sequences with V and J called. Part of the clones is not carried over; for the studies checked, unresolved V genes explain less than half of this, and the remainder is unexplained. For this sample there are tens of thousands of clones; 82% appear just once. 0.4% to 0.45% of the sample is held by the ten biggest clonotypes. Source material: naive CD8+ T cells from blood. The cell subset or site label here, explained by the study, means: CD45RA+ naive T cells. These receptor sequences come from a human donor in good health.

J is TRBJ2-7 and V is TRBV4-2; the match to TRBD1 covers 10 bases. The germline CDR1 and CDR2 sequences are LGHNA and YNFKEQ. This CDR3 contains 17 residues. V gave up 3 bases and J gave up 6 bases; unmatched junction bases: 14. CDR3 coding DNA: TGTGCCAGCAGCCACTCATCACCGGGACAGGGGTTTGGCGAGCAGTACTTC. It yields the protein CASSHSSPGQGFGEQYF.

This chain links TRBV29-1 with TRBJ1-3, with a possible D match to TRBD1 (6 bases). V lost 3 bases, J lost 4 bases, and 13 bases lay in between. This CDR3 is 14 amino acids long. Germline CDR1 SQVTM, CDR2 ANQGSEA. The CDR3 is CSVEPPGEGNTIYF. CDR3 DNA: TGCAGCGTTGAGCCCCCAGGGGAAGGAAACACCATATATTTT.

This clone was seen a handful of times. This rearrangement joins TRBV7-6 to TRBJ2-7, with D tentatively TRBD2 (6 bases). The V end was cut by 1 base, the J end by 4 bases, with 14 bases between. Germline V lookup: CDR1 SGHVS, CDR2 FNYEAQ. The CDR3 runs to 15 residues. In DNA form, the CDR3 reads TGTGCCAGCAGCTTAGAGGCGGGAAAGGGTTACGAGCAGTACTTC. This translates into CASSLEAGKGYEQYF.

This clone turned up a few times. The chain links TRBV27 to TRBJ1-5; D gene unclear. The V gene lost 3 bases and the J gene lost 2 bases, with 8 bases spanning the gap. CDR3 length: 14 residues. Germline CDR1 reads MNHEY; CDR2 reads SMNVEV (reference sequence). The DNA of the CDR3 is TGTGCCAGCAGTTTCGGCAGCGGCAATCAGCCCCAGCATTTT. It yields the protein CASSFGSGNQPQHF.

In this sample, this clone turned up once. This chain links TRBV7-9 with TRBJ2-7; 8 nucleotides agree with TRBD1. V was pared by 5 bases and J by 0 bases, with 9 bases of the junction left unmatched. The CDR3 sequence is 16 residues long. Germline V gene sequence: CDR1 SEHNR, CDR2 FQNEAQ (reference sequence). CDR3 nucleotides: TGTGCCAGCAGCGACTCAACAGGGGGGACCTCCTACGAGCAGTACTTC. It codes for CASSDSTGGTSYEQYF.

There are a few counts of this clone. The CDR3 here is CASGAGTGAGGYTF. The DNA for the CDR3 is TGTGCTAGTGGAGCCGGGACAGGGGCGGGAGGCTACACCTTC. The chain links TRBV12-5 to TRBJ1-2; TRBD1 matches at 10 bases. The ends lost 6 bases at V and 8 bases at J; junction bases unmatched: 9. Germline CDR1 and CDR2: LGHNT and FRNRAP. CDR3 length: 14 residues.

V gene TRBV29-1 combines with J gene TRBJ2-3; tentatively, D is TRBD1 (5 bases). The CDR3 length is 15 residues. The V end was cut by 3 bases, the J end by 4 bases, with 17 bases between. CDR1 and CDR2 (germline): SQVTM, ANQGSEA. The CDR3 nucleotides read TGCAGCGTTGATAGGGGTAGGGGCGGTGCAGATACGCAGTATTTT. Translation gives CSVDRGRGGADTQYF.

This clone came up once. The CDR3 DNA sequence: TGTGCCAGCAGTGACCTTAGAGGACAGCCAATGGAAGTC. Its translation: CASSDLRGQPMEV. The chain employs TRBV6-5 and TRBJ2-7; weak D call: TRBD1 (6 bases). Per germline, CDR1 MNHEY and CDR2 SVGAGI. The CDR3 is 13 amino acids.

V and J are TRBV7-6 and TRBJ2-1, with TRBD2 identical over 8 bases. V lost 1 base and J lost 7; bases outside the gene matches: 6. This CDR3 spans 15 amino acids. CDR1 and CDR2 from the germline V gene are SGHVS and FNYEAQ. The CDR3 here is CASSLGGGPGNEQFF. For the CDR3, the DNA is TGTGCCAGCAGCTTAGGCGGGGGGCCGGGGAATGAGCAGTTCTTC.